One and the same sample provided the 16 T cell receptor beta chains below, sequenced in a study of cytomegalovirus exposure and HLA in healthy donors. Use of 60 Vbeta and 13 Jbeta primers characterized the PCR. Method: immunoSEQ multiplex PCR; TCRdb's copy keeps in-frame clones and lacks some. The sample lists more than 150,000 clones; approximately 73% were seen once. The source material was PBMCs. Receptors were obtained from a woman in her 30s in good health and CMV-seropositive.

The chain joins TRBV19 to TRBJ2-2; perhaps TRBD1 as D (6 bases). CDR1 and CDR2 (germline): LNHDA, SQIVND (reference sequence). V dropped 2 bases and J dropped 7 bases, with 11 bases sitting between them. The CDR3 covers 14 residues. The CDR3 region is CASSIPRGHGELFF. In nucleotides, the CDR3 is TGTGCCAGTAGTATACCCAGGGGTCACGGGGAGCTGTTTTTT. The entire variable domain, with the rest obtained from reference TRBV19 and TRBJ2-2, is as follows: DGGITQSPKYLFRKEGQNVTLSCEQNLNHDAMYWYRQDPGQGLRLIYYSQIVNDFQKGDIAEGYSVSREKKESFPLTVTSAQKNPTAFYLCASSIPRGHGELFFGEGSRLTVL.

This clone was recorded only once. This chain joins TRBV5-4 and TRBJ2-5, with 8 bases that match TRBD1. The CDR3 totals 13 residues. In germline, CDR1 is SGHNT, CDR2 YYREEE (reference sequence). J gave up 6 bases and V 4 bases, and 5 bases lay outside the gene matches. In DNA, the CDR3 is TGTGCCAGCAGCGTGGACAGGGAAAAGACCCAGTACTTC. Translation gives CASSVDREKTQYF.

In its sample, this clone was seen a few times. This specimen includes other DNA sequences encoding the same CDR3. V and J are TRBV5-1 and TRBJ1-2; maybe TRBD1 (5 bases). The CDR3 spans 15 residues. The V gene's germline CDR1 is SGHRS and CDR2 YFSETQ. V lost 0 bases to trimming and J lost 3 bases, with 12 bases between them. CDR3 nucleotide sequence: TGCGCCAGCAGCTTGGCCGGAACGGGGGACTATGGCTACACCTTC. It yields the protein CASSLAGTGDYGYTF.

Worth noting for this clone: The junction departs from the called germline gene at one end, perhaps through a read error. V usage is TRBV7-3 and J usage is TRBJ2-1; D might be TRBD2 (5 bases). In germline, CDR1 is SGHTA, CDR2 FQGTGA. This CDR3 is 15 amino acids long. The CDR3 region has the DNA TGTGCCAGCGGCTTGGCAGGTGCTAGGAGGAATGAGCAGTTCTTC. The encoded protein is CASGLAGARRNEQFF.

This chain joins TRBV28 and TRBJ1-1; D is possibly TRBD1 (5 bases). CDR1 and CDR2 (germline): MDHEN, SYDVKM. V lost 5 bases to trimming and J lost 1 base, with 8 bases between them. CDR3 length: 13 residues. CDR3 DNA: TGTGCCAGCAGTATAACAGGGAACACTGAAGCTTTCTTT. Its protein product is CASSITGNTEAFF.

J is TRBJ2-2 and V is TRBV5-1; weak D call: TRBD2 (6 bases). CDR1 and CDR2 from the germline V gene are SGHRS and YFSETQ. The V end was cut by 3 bases, the J end by 4 bases, with 10 bases between. The CDR3 spans 14 residues. The CDR3 loop reads CASSSLGGTGELFF. The CDR3 nucleotides read TGCGCCAGCAGCTCCCTGGGGGGCACCGGGGAGCTGTTTTTT. Supplemented by reference TRBV5-1 and TRBJ2-2, the full variable domain reads KAGVTQTPRYLIKTRGQQVTLSCSPISGHRSVSWYQQTPGQGLQFLFEYFSETQRNKGNFPGRFSGRQFSNSRSEMNVSTLELGDSALYLCASSSLGGTGELFFGEGSRLTVL.

The V and J genes are TRBV28 and TRBJ1-5; possible D gene TRBD1, 6 bases. CDR1 MDHEN and CDR2 SYDVKM come from the germline V gene. With 4 bases removed from V and 5 bases from J, the gap between germline ends came to 12 bases. The CDR3 loop spans 14 amino acids. CDR3 sequence reads: CASSSFGGHQPQHF. Written as DNA, the CDR3 is TGTGCCAGCAGTTCCTTCGGGGGGCATCAGCCCCAGCATTTT. The whole variable domain, remainder taken from reference TRBV28 and TRBJ1-5, is DVKVTQSSRYLVKRTGEKVFLECVQDMDHENMFWYRQDPGLGLRLIYFSYDVKMKEKGDIPEGYSVSREKKERFSLILESASTNQTSMYLCASSSFGGHQPQHFGDGTRLSIL.

The rearrangement links TRBV5-1 to TRBJ1-1; no clear D gene. Trimming stripped 6 bases from V and 4 bases from J, with 19 bases between. From germline, CDR1 is SGHRS and CDR2 YFSETQ. The CDR3 is 15 amino acids. The CDR3 region is CASNLDPTGSTEAFF. CDR3 sequence (DNA): TGCGCCAGCAACCTTGACCCGACTGGTTCCACTGAAGCTTTCTTT.

With respect to this clone: At the DNA level, this CDR3 is encoded by other sequences in the same sample as well. This chain links TRBV19 with TRBJ2-7; D call uncertain. The CDR3 has 11 residues. The germline V gene has CDR1 LNHDA and CDR2 SQIVND (reference sequence). V was shortened by 6 bases and J by 3 bases, with 6 bases between the two germline ends. The CDR3 DNA reads TGTGCCAGTAGCAACAGCTACGAGCAGTACTTC. It translates to CASSNSYEQYF.

This clone was counted a single time. The V and J genes are TRBV4-1 and TRBJ2-2; no definite D call. Trimming removed 4 bases at V and 2 bases at J, with 5 bases between. The germline V gene encodes CDR1 MGHRA and CDR2 YSYEKL. The CDR3 totals 13 residues. CDR3 coding DNA: TGCGCCAGCAGCCTGAGAAACACCGGGGAGCTGTTTTTT. Its translation is CASSLRNTGELFF.

The J gene is TRBJ2-5, the V gene TRBV6-6; D is perhaps TRBD2 (7 bases). The DNA end is more similar to TRBJ2-7, so the J call may be wrong. Per germline, CDR1 MNHNY and CDR2 SVGAGI (reference sequence). The CDR3 spans 15 residues. The CDR3 sequence: CASSFKGGGPYEQYF. Here the CDR3 DNA reads TGTGCCAGCAGTTTCAAGGGAGGGGGGCCCTACGAGCAGTACTTC.

The genes are TRBV28 and TRBJ2-2; no reliable D call. CDR1 is MDHEN, CDR2 SYDVKM, per germline. The V gene lost 3 bases and the J gene lost 1 base, with 9 bases spanning the gap. The CDR3 has 15 amino acids. In DNA form, the CDR3 reads TGTGCCAGCAGTTTGAGGCAGCTGAACACCGGGGAGCTGTTTTTT. This codes for CASSLRQLNTGELFF.

The chain uses TRBV6-1 and TRBJ2-3, with 10 nucleotides matching TRBD2. The germline V gene encodes CDR1 MNHNS and CDR2 SASEGT. V was clipped by 2 bases and J by 2 bases; unmatched bases: 13. CDR3 length: 19 residues. In DNA form, the CDR3 reads TGTGCCAGCAGTGAACCCCTAGCGGGGGACACCGGGACCACAGATACGCAGTATTTT. The encoded protein is CASSEPLAGDTGTTDTQYF.

This clone was found a few times. The chain has TRBV28 and TRBJ2-3; D may be TRBD2 (5 bases). Germline lookup yields CDR1 MDHEN and CDR2 SYDVKM. This CDR3 contains 16 residues. Trimming took 5 bases from V and 2 from J, leaving 17 bases between them. The CDR3 region is CASSRRQRRITDTQYF. The CDR3 nucleotides read TGTGCCAGCAGTCGGCGGCAGCGGAGGATCACAGATACGCAGTATTTT.

This clone was picked up a small number of times. J is TRBJ1-5 and V is TRBV27; TRBD1 matches 9 bases. Germline-derived CDR1 and CDR2 are MNHEY and SMNVEV (reference sequence). V lost 2 bases and J lost 6; bases outside the gene matches: 23. The CDR3 runs to 21 residues. This CDR3 reads CASSLIGYRDRVPYSGQPQHF. As DNA, the CDR3 is TGTGCCAGCAGTTTAATCGGATACCGGGACAGGGTTCCCTATAGCGGTCAGCCCCAGCATTTT.

This clone was found a few times. The chain couples TRBV27 to TRBJ2-3; 12 nucleotides line up with TRBD2. Germline V gene data show CDR1 as MNHEY and CDR2 as SMNVEV (reference sequence). J gave up 5 bases and V 6 bases, and 9 bases lay outside the gene matches. This CDR3 is 16 amino acids long. Written as DNA, the CDR3 is TGTGCCAGCAGCCAGACTAGCGGGGGACAAGGAGATACGCAGTATTTT. Translating gives CASSQTSGGQGDTQYF.